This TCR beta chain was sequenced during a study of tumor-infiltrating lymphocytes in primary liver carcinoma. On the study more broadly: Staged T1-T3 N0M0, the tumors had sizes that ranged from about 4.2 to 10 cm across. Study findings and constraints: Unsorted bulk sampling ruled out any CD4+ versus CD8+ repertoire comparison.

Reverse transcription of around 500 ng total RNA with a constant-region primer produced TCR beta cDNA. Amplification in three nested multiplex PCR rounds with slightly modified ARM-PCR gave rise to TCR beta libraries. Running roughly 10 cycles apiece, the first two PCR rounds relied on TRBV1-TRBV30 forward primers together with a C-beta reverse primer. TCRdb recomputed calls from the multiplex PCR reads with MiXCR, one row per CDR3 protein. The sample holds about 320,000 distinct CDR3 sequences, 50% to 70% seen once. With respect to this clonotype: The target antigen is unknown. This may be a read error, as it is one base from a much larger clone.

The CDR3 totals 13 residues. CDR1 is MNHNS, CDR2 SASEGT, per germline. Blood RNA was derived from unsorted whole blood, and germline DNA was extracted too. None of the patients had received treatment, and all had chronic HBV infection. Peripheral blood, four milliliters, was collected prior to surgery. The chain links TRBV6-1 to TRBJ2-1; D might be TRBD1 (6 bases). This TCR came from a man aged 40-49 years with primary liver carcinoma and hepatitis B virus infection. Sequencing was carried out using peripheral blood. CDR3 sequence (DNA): TGTGCCAACAGTGAACCCCAGGGGAATGAGCAGTTCTTC. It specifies CANSEPQGNEQFF.